Following are 28 T cell receptor beta chains from one sample sequenced in a study of T-cell memory formation after mild COVID-19. Via MiXCR, TCRdb re-called the 5' RACE reads, giving one row per CDR3 protein. This sample carries 350,000 to 400,000 distinct CDR3 sequences, 13% to 15% of them seen once, and the ten largest clones take around 21%. The sequencing sample was made of PBMCs or a T cell subset sorted from them (not recorded which). These receptors all stem from a man between 18 and 29 years old who had mild COVID-19 (a few samples of this study predate the infection). Cell type and time point are not known.

This clonotype was counted a few times. DNA for the CDR3: TGTGCCAGTAGGCAGGGATCCGGGAACACTGAAGCTTTCTTT. It specifies CASRQGSGNTEAFF. The chain joins TRBV19 to TRBJ1-1; D perhaps matches TRBD1 (5 bases). Germline assignment: CDR1 LNHDA and CDR2 SQIVND (reference sequence). The V gene lost 6 bases and the J gene lost 1 base, with 12 bases spanning the gap. The CDR3 runs 14 residues.

The rearrangement joins TRBV7-2 to TRBJ2-1, with D perhaps TRBD2 (7 bases). CDR1 SGHTA and CDR2 FQGNSA come from the germline V gene. The CDR3 consists of 16 residues. V gave up 5 bases and J gave up 4 bases, with 18 bases separating them. The CDR3 region has the DNA TGTGCCAGCAGCACCTTCGGGCGGGGGCATTACAATGAGCAGTTCTTC. Translation: CASSTFGRGHYNEQFF.

This clonotype was seen ten or more times. The V call is TRBV7-9, the J call TRBJ2-3; 10 positions agree with TRBD2. CDR3 length equals 15 residues. V shed 5 bases and J 3 bases; nucleotides not matched to a gene: 5. The germline V gene has CDR1 SEHNR and CDR2 FQNEAQ (reference sequence). The CDR3 DNA reads as TGTGCCAGCAGCCACGGGACTAGCGCAACAGATACGCAGTATTTT. Protein product: CASSHGTSATDTQYF.

V and J are TRBV2 and TRBJ2-7; 7 bases agree with TRBD1. The CDR3 length is 12 residues. V trimming: 2 bases; J trimming: 5 bases; junction bases outside the gene matches: 0. Germline loops: CDR1 SNHLY, CDR2 FYNNEI. CDR3 region: CASSEQGDEQYF. The CDR3, as DNA: TGTGCCAGCAGTGAACAGGGGGACGAGCAGTACTTC.

This clonotype was recorded many times. The gene calls are TRBV9 and TRBJ2-5; no firm D call. Deletions cut 0 bases from V and 5 bases from J, with 23 bases between. Germline CDR1 reads SGDLS; CDR2 reads YYNGEE. The CDR3 contains 18 residues. CDR3: CASSVEDSLVDSEETQYF. The DNA of the CDR3 is TGTGCCAGCAGCGTAGAAGATAGCTTAGTCGACTCCGAGGAGACCCAGTACTTC.

This clonotype has only a few counts. V usage is TRBV4-1 and J usage is TRBJ1-4; no definite D call. Germline loops: CDR1 MGHRA, CDR2 YSYEKL. The CDR3 length is 15 residues. V lost 4 bases to trimming and J lost 8 bases, with 17 bases between them. CDR3 loop: CASSPLSGGLEKLFF. Written as DNA, the CDR3 is TGCGCCAGCAGCCCCCTTTCCGGAGGTTTGGAAAAACTGTTTTTT.

The chain carries TRBV4-3 and TRBJ1-2, with D maybe TRBD1 (6 bases). The CDR3 loop spans 15 amino acids. The V and J ends lost 3 bases and 6 bases respectively, with 17 bases between them. Germline CDR1 reads LGHNA; CDR2 reads YSLEER. CDR3 region: CASSQAITGSHGYTF. The CDR3 region has the DNA TGCGCCAGCAGCCAGGCAATCACAGGGTCTCATGGCTACACCTTC.

CDR3 nucleotide sequence: TGTGCCACCAAACCGATACAGGGAACGGGCAATGAGCAGTTCTTC. It yields the protein CATKPIQGTGNEQFF. This sequence joins TRBV18 and TRBJ2-1; TRBD1 is a possible D gene (6 bases). The germline gives CDR1 KGHSH, CDR2 LQKENI. CDR3 length: 15 residues. Trimming shortened V by 10 bases and J by 6 bases, and 22 bases separated the two germline ends.

The chain carries TRBV4-2 and TRBJ2-5; the match to TRBD2 covers 10 bases. Germline V gene data show CDR1 as LGHNA and CDR2 as YNFKEQ. V was pared by 3 bases and J by 1 base, with 14 bases of the junction left unmatched. The CDR3 covers 19 residues. The CDR3: CASSHPGLAETTTQETQYF. The CDR3 DNA follows: TGTGCCAGCAGCCACCCAGGACTAGCGGAGACCACAACCCAAGAGACCCAGTACTTC.

The chain employs TRBV10-2 and TRBJ2-1, with 9 bases matching TRBD2. Germline V gene sequence: CDR1 WSHSY, CDR2 SAAADI. The CDR3 sequence is 14 residues long. Trimming cost V 10 bases and J 2 bases; bases outside gene matches: 6. The CDR3 region has the DNA TGCGCCACCCTGACTAGCGGAACCTACAATGAGCAGTTCTTC. Protein: CATLTSGTYNEQFF.

A few counts support this clonotype. CDR3 coding DNA: TGTGCCAGTAGGATGCGGGGGGCCCAGGCCGGGGAGCTGTTTTTT. It encodes CASRMRGAQAGELFF. The rearrangement uses TRBV6-5 and TRBJ2-2; 8 bases are shared with TRBD2. CDR1 and CDR2 from the germline V gene are MNHEY and SVGAGI. This CDR3 has 15 amino acids. V was clipped by 9 bases and J by 6 bases; unmatched bases: 12.

This clonotype has only a few counts. The chain uses TRBV18 and TRBJ2-5; TRBD1 is a possible D gene (6 bases). Germline V gene lookup returns CDR1 KGHSH and CDR2 LQKENI. The CDR3 has 15 residues. V was clipped by 4 bases and J by 3 bases, with 15 bases between them. CDR3 protein: CASSRDPGQKETQYF. The CDR3 DNA reads as TGTGCCAGCTCACGGGACCCGGGACAAAAAGAGACCCAGTACTTC.

Only a few counts were recorded for this clonotype. The chain couples TRBV29-1 to TRBJ2-1; D possibly corresponds to TRBD1 (6 bases). CDR3 length: 12 residues. Trimming pared 6 bases from V and 5 bases from J, leaving 11 bases between. Germline V lookup: CDR1 SQVTM, CDR2 ANQGSEA. This CDR3 reads CSVKGGHNEQFF. The CDR3 coding sequence is TGCAGCGTGAAAGGGGGTCACAATGAGCAGTTCTTC.

This clonotype was counted a few times. The V gene is TRBV4-1, the J gene TRBJ2-7; the match to TRBD1 covers 8 bases. V shed 4 bases, J shed 4 bases, and the junction held 9 bases outside the gene matches. The CDR3 sequence is 15 residues long. CDR1 and CDR2 from the germline V gene are MGHRA and YSYEKL. The CDR3 protein is CASSLSGTGRYEQYF. The CDR3 DNA reads as TGCGCCAGCAGCCTGTCCGGGACAGGCAGATACGAGCAGTACTTC.

The table lists this clonotype with many counts. This chain links TRBV15 with TRBJ2-3; 7 bases align to TRBD2. Germline V gene lookup returns CDR1 LNHNV and CDR2 YYDKDF (reference sequence). This CDR3 region has 15 residues. V was pared by 1 base and J by 6 bases, with 7 bases of the junction left unmatched. CDR3 protein: CATSRAGEGSDTQYF. The CDR3 DNA reads TGTGCCACCAGCAGAGCGGGGGAGGGGAGTGATACGCAGTATTTT.

Remarks on this clonotype: The junction and the germline gene differ at one end; a read error may be behind it. This sequence joins TRBV7-8 and TRBJ1-5; D remains unclear. The CDR3 totals 14 residues. Germline loops: CDR1 SGHVS, CDR2 FQNEAQ. In DNA, the CDR3 is TGTGCCAGAAGCTCTGACCGTAGCAATCAGCCCCAGCATTTT. It codes for CARSSDRSNQPQHF. Using reference TRBV7-8 and TRBJ1-5 for the parts outside the CDR3, the full variable domain is GAGVSQSPRYKVAKRGQDVALRCDPISGHVSLFWYQQALGQGPEFLTYFQNEAQLDKSGLPSDRFFAERPEGSVSTLKIQRTQQEDSAVYLCARSSDRSNQPQHFGDGTRLSIL.

This sequence joins TRBV7-9 and TRBJ1-2; no reliable D call. Deletions cut 2 bases from V and 5 bases from J, with 12 bases between. Germline V gene lookup returns CDR1 SEHNR and CDR2 FQNEAQ (reference sequence). CDR3 length: 14 amino acids. CDR3: CASSLQAGGYGYTF. CDR3 in DNA: TGTGCCAGCAGCTTACAGGCAGGAGGTTATGGCTACACCTTC.

This clonotype was recorded many times. The chain recombines TRBV7-9 with TRBJ2-2; D may correspond to TRBD1 or TRBD2 (7 bases each). CDR1 SEHNR and CDR2 FQNEAQ come from the germline V gene (reference sequence). Trimming stripped 4 bases from V and 6 bases from J, with 15 bases between. The CDR3 has 15 residues. DNA for the CDR3: TGTGCCAGCAGCTCCCGACAGGGAGGGGCCGGGGAGCTGTTTTTT. Its protein is CASSSRQGGAGELFF. The complete variable domain, with remaining parts taken from reference TRBV7-9 and TRBJ2-2, reads DTGVSQNPRHKITKRGQNVTFRCDPISEHNRLYWYRQTLGQGPEFLTYFQNEAQLEKSRLLSDRFSAERPKGSFSTLEIQRTEQGDSAMYLCASSSRQGGAGELFFGEGSRLTVL.

The chain employs TRBV7-2 and TRBJ1-6; D is unclear. The CDR3 length is 13 residues. From germline, CDR1 is SGHTA and CDR2 FQGNSA. With 4 bases removed from V and 7 bases from J, the gap between germline ends came to 8 bases. The CDR3 region has the DNA TGTGCCAGCAGCTCAGACACAAATTCACCCCTCCACTTT. Its protein is CASSSDTNSPLHF.

This chain joins TRBV10-3 and TRBJ2-7; 7 bases agree with TRBD2. The germline CDR1 and CDR2 sequences are ENHRY and SYGVKD. V was clipped by 0 bases and J by 3 bases; unmatched bases: 8. CDR3 length: 16 amino acids. This CDR3 reads CAISESTGGDLYEQYV. CDR3 in DNA: TGTGCCATCAGTGAGTCGACTGGGGGGGACCTCTACGAGCAGTACGTC.

V usage is TRBV7-9 and J usage is TRBJ1-3; D not certain. The CDR3 totals 14 residues. Trimming removed 3 bases from V and 4 bases from J, with 10 bases in between. Germline CDR1 SEHNR, CDR2 FQNEAQ (reference sequence). CDR3 loop: CASSFDSTGNTIYF. The DNA for the CDR3 is TGTGCCAGCAGCTTCGATTCGACGGGAAACACCATATATTTT.

This clonotype was detected a few times. CDR3 amino acids: CASSRTGMTYEQYV. CDR3 sequence (DNA): TGTGCCAGCAGCCGGACAGGGATGACCTACGAGCAGTACGTC. V is TRBV6-2 or TRBV6-3 and J is TRBJ2-7, with 8 bases lining up with TRBD1. This CDR3 has 14 residues. The germline gives CDR1 MNHEY, CDR2 SVGEGT. V lost 6 bases, J lost 2 bases, and 6 bases stayed unmatched.

This chain links TRBV12-3 or TRBV12-4 with TRBJ2-2, with 7 bases lining up with TRBD1. With V trimmed by 6 bases and J by 6 bases, 1 base remained unmatched. CDR3 length: 12 amino acids. The CDR3, as DNA: TGTGCCAGCAGAGACAGGGCCGGGGAGCTGTTTTTT. Translation gives CASRDRAGELFF.

This clonotype was picked up a small number of times. This chain joins TRBV7-6 and TRBJ2-5; 7 bases map to TRBD2. This CDR3 comprises 14 residues. Germline assignment: CDR1 SGHVS and CDR2 FNYEAQ. V was clipped by 2 bases and J by 7 bases; unmatched bases: 7. In nucleotides, the CDR3 is TGTGCCAGCAGCTTATCAGGGAGGGCCGCGACCCAGTACTTC. Translated, it gives CASSLSGRAATQYF.

Many counts were recorded for this clonotype. The gene calls are TRBV4-3 and TRBJ1-1; 7 nucleotides agree with TRBD1. CDR1 is LGHNA, CDR2 YSLEER, per germline. Trimming took 3 bases from V and 6 from J; bases not matched to a gene: 7. The CDR3 has 14 residues. CDR3 in amino acids: CASSHQGVGAEAFF. CDR3 nucleotides: TGCGCCAGCAGCCATCAGGGGGTCGGGGCTGAAGCTTTCTTT.

This clonotype has just a few counts. The chain is built from TRBV6-5 and TRBJ1-3; TRBD1 aligns across 7 bases. Per the germline V gene, CDR1 is MNHEY and CDR2 is SVGAGI. Trimming cost V 2 bases and J 0 bases; bases outside gene matches: 7. This CDR3 region has 17 residues. The CDR3: CASSYRQGHYSGNTIYF. Written as DNA, the CDR3 is TGTGCCAGCAGTTACCGACAGGGCCACTACTCTGGAAACACCATATATTTT.

The chain employs TRBV11-1 and TRBJ2-2; D possibly corresponds to TRBD1 (5 bases). There are 15 residues in the CDR3. Per the germline V gene, CDR1 is SGHAT and CDR2 is FQDESV (reference sequence). The V end was cut by 1 base, the J end by 6 bases, with 12 bases between. The CDR3 coding sequence is TGTGCCAGCAGCTTAGGACAGAAGGGGTCCGGGGAGCTGTTTTTT. Encoded protein: CASSLGQKGSGELFF.

This clonotype was found many times. The rearrangement joins TRBV6-2 or TRBV6-3 to TRBJ2-5, with a weak D call TRBD2 (6 bases). The V gene's germline CDR1 is MNHEY and CDR2 SVGEGT. CDR3 length equals 13 residues. V lost 7 bases, J lost 10 bases, and 19 bases lay in between. The CDR3 loop is CASKPDRGSDQYF. CDR3 in DNA: TGTGCCAGCAAGCCGGACCGGGGGAGTGACCAGTACTTC.